This passage covers 30 T cell receptor beta chains from one sample sequenced in a study of identical twins. TCRdb called the 5' RACE reads again in MiXCR, with one record for every CDR3 protein. The table lists some 760,000 distinct CDR3 sequences, about 18% of them singletons. These data are also associated with another study on T cells expressing NK-cell markers.

Sequenced material: PBMCs. Receptor source: a woman under 30 in good health.

This clonotype was picked up a small number of times. The J gene is TRBJ2-1, the V gene TRBV11-2; 14 bases agree with TRBD2. V shed 6 bases, J shed 2 bases, and the junction held 9 bases outside the gene matches. CDR1 is SGHAT and CDR2 is FQNNGV in the germline V gene. The CDR3 loop spans 18 amino acids. CDR3 loop: CASRRTSGRPGTYNEQFF. The CDR3 DNA sequence: TGTGCCAGCAGACGGACTAGCGGGAGGCCGGGAACCTACAATGAGCAGTTCTTC.

This clonotype showed up just a few times. The gene calls are TRBV4-3 and TRBJ1-6; D is perhaps TRBD1 (5 bases). Looked up from germline, CDR1 is LGHNA and CDR2 is YSLEER. The CDR3 runs to 16 residues. Trimming pared 2 bases from V and 7 bases from J, leaving 15 bases between. As DNA, the CDR3 is TGCGCCAGCAGCCAAAGGTGGAGACAGCAGAATTCACCCCTCCACTTT. It translates to CASSQRWRQQNSPLHF.

The V gene is TRBV27, the J gene TRBJ1-2, with 10 bases identical to TRBD1. J was trimmed by 7 bases and V by 7 bases; bases with no gene match: 6. Germline CDR1 is MNHEY and CDR2 is SMNVEV (reference sequence). This CDR3 is 13 amino acids long. The CDR3 nucleotides read TGTGCCAGCAAGGACAGGGGGTCTCGTGGCTACACCTTC. It translates to CASKDRGSRGYTF.

V and J are TRBV12-3 or TRBV12-4 and TRBJ2-7; 9 positions match TRBD1. The CDR3 contains 13 residues. Trimming removed 3 bases from V and 7 bases from J; junction bases left unmatched: 4. CDR3 region: CASSLGQGKEQYF. CDR3 coding DNA: TGTGCCAGCAGTTTGGGACAGGGAAAGGAGCAGTACTTC.

There are a few counts of this clonotype. This chain joins TRBV12-3 or TRBV12-4 and TRBJ1-5; perhaps TRBD1 as D (5 bases). There are 19 residues in the CDR3. V shed 2 bases and J shed 2 bases, with 22 bases lying between them. Written as DNA, the CDR3 is TGTGCCAGCAGTTTAATGAGGTCGGGGACGGGGGAGGGCAATCAGCCCCAGCATTTT. Translation: CASSLMRSGTGEGNQPQHF.

This clonotype was seen more than once but under ten times. The chain combines TRBV3-1 with TRBJ2-7; D could derive from TRBD1 or TRBD2 (5 bases each). Trimming left V 6 bases short and J 10 bases short, with 19 bases between. Germline loops: CDR1 LGHDT, CDR2 YNNKEL (reference sequence). This CDR3 has 13 residues. CDR3 protein: CASRYFWDGRQYF. CDR3 nucleotide sequence: TGTGCCAGCAGATATTTTTGGGACGGACGTCAGTACTTC.

This clonotype occurred many times. This chain connects TRBV12-3 or TRBV12-4 to TRBJ2-5; 10 bases map to TRBD1. J was trimmed by 4 bases and V by 6 bases; bases with no gene match: 2. This CDR3 is built from 13 residues. CDR3 DNA sequence: TGTGCCAGCAGGTGGACAGGGGGAGAGACCCAGTACTTC. Protein product: CASRWTGGETQYF.

The rearrangement uses TRBV12-3 or TRBV12-4 and TRBJ2-6; no reliable D call. V lost 2 bases and J lost 6, with 8 bases in between. CDR3 length: 14 residues. This CDR3 reads CASSLTGEANVLTF. DNA for the CDR3: TGTGCCAGCAGTTTAACGGGCGAGGCCAACGTCCTGACTTTC.

The table lists this clonotype with a few counts. This chain joins TRBV12-5 and TRBJ2-3; 12 nucleotides line up with TRBD2. Germline V gene data show CDR1 as LGHNT and CDR2 as FRNRAP. The V and J ends lost 3 bases and 0 bases, in that order; junction bases with no gene match: 1. This CDR3 region has 16 residues. As DNA, the CDR3 is TGTGCTAGTGGTTTCGGGACTAGCGGGAGCACAGATACGCAGTATTTT. It encodes CASGFGTSGSTDTQYF.

This clonotype was counted a few times. The chain couples TRBV12-3 or TRBV12-4 to TRBJ1-2, with D unresolved. The ends were cut back, 1 base at V and 5 bases at J, with 8 bases in the middle. The CDR3 loop spans 13 amino acids. The CDR3 DNA reads TGTGCCAGCAGTTTAGGGAACACTTATGGCTACACCTTC. Its protein product is CASSLGNTYGYTF.

This sequence joins TRBV7-9 and TRBJ2-1; the D gene is possibly TRBD2 (6 bases). Per the germline V gene, CDR1 is SEHNR and CDR2 is FQNEAQ (reference sequence). With 5 bases removed from V and 5 bases from J, the gap between germline ends came to 19 bases. The CDR3 has 16 residues. The CDR3 DNA reads TGTGCCAGCAGCCCCCAGGGCGGGAACACTAACAATGAGCAGTTCTTC. Its protein product is CASSPQGGNTNNEQFF.

This chain links TRBV10-3 with TRBJ1-1, with D possibly being TRBD1 (5 bases). This CDR3 has 11 amino acids. Trimming took off 6 bases at V and 7 bases at J, with 9 bases between the two ends. CDR1 ENHRY and CDR2 SYGVKD come from the germline V gene. The CDR3 is CAISGGIEAFF. The CDR3, as DNA: TGTGCCATCAGCGGGGGTATTGAAGCTTTCTTT.

The chain is built from TRBV11-2 and TRBJ2-3, with D possibly matching TRBD1 (6 bases). V gave up 5 bases and J gave up 0 bases, with 21 bases separating them. Germline CDR1 SGHAT, CDR2 FQNNGV. This CDR3 has 18 residues. CDR3: CASSPLRTAFPSTDTQYF. The CDR3 DNA sequence: TGTGCCAGCAGCCCTCTGAGGACAGCCTTTCCTAGCACAGATACGCAGTATTTT.

The rearrangement uses TRBV10-1 and TRBJ2-2; tentatively, D is TRBD2 (5 bases). V was clipped by 0 bases and J by 7 bases, with 12 bases between them. Germline values: CDR1 WNHNN, CDR2 SYGVQD (reference sequence). The CDR3 extends over 15 amino acids. In nucleotides, the CDR3 is TGCGCCAGCAGTGAGTCAGCCCGAGAGGGCGGGGAGCTGTTTTTT. Residues: CASSESAREGGELFF.

This clonotype was detected ten times or more. This rearrangement joins TRBV12-3 or TRBV12-4 to TRBJ2-7; D unclear. Deletions cut 8 bases from V and 1 base from J, with 9 bases between. This CDR3 is 12 amino acids long. The CDR3 sequence: CASLGSSYEQYF. In DNA form, the CDR3 reads TGTGCCAGCCTTGGCAGTTCCTACGAGCAGTACTTC.

J is TRBJ2-3 and V is TRBV9; D unresolved. This CDR3 region has 17 residues. The V end lost 1 base, the J end lost 1 base, and 16 bases lay between the germline ends. From germline, CDR1 is SGDLS and CDR2 YYNGEE. DNA of the CDR3: TGTGCCAGCAGCGTAAAGGCGACGGGTCTCCGCACAGATACGCAGTATTTT. Its translation is CASSVKATGLRTDTQYF.

The V call is TRBV4-3, the J call TRBJ2-3, with D perhaps matching TRBD2 (6 bases). This CDR3 has 16 residues. CDR1 is LGHNA and CDR2 is YSLEER in the germline V gene. V was pared by 1 base and J by 2 bases, with 13 bases between. CDR3 in amino acids: CASSQVVRRATDTQYF. The CDR3 nucleotides are TGCGCCAGCAGCCAAGTGGTGAGGAGGGCCACAGATACGCAGTATTTT.

In nucleotides, the CDR3 is TGCAGTGCTAGGGGCGGGAGTTTCAACAATGAGCAGTTCTTC. This encodes CSARGGSFNNEQFF. This sequence joins TRBV20-1 and TRBJ2-1; 7 positions match TRBD2. Germline lookup yields CDR1 DFQATT and CDR2 SNEGSKA (reference sequence). The trim removed 3 bases at V and 5 bases at J, leaving 7 bases unmatched. The CDR3 runs 14 residues.

The chain links TRBV6-1 to TRBJ1-1; tentative D call: TRBD1 (5 bases). The CDR3 totals 12 residues. The V gene's germline CDR1 is MNHNS and CDR2 SASEGT. V shed 8 bases and J shed 2 bases, with 9 bases lying between them. The CDR3 spells CASVGANTEAFF. CDR3 sequence (DNA): TGTGCCAGCGTAGGGGCTAACACTGAAGCTTTCTTT.

The table lists this clonotype with many counts. The V gene is TRBV4-1, the J gene TRBJ2-6, with D maybe TRBD2 (5 bases). V was trimmed by 3 bases and J by 0 bases, leaving 9 bases between them. The CDR3 runs to 16 residues. Germline CDR1 reads MGHRA; CDR2 reads YSYEKL. The CDR3 reads CASSQDSSSGANVLTF. Here the CDR3 DNA reads TGCGCCAGCAGCCAGGACTCAAGCTCTGGGGCCAACGTCCTGACTTTC.

This rearrangement joins TRBV5-1 to TRBJ2-2; 7 positions agree with TRBD1. The V and J ends lost 3 bases and 4 bases, in that order; junction bases with no gene match: 6. The CDR3 sequence is 15 residues long. Germline V CDR1 and CDR2: SGHRS, YFSETQ. The CDR3 loop reads CASSWGQLLTGELFF. CDR3 nucleotide sequence: TGCGCCAGCAGCTGGGGACAGCTACTCACCGGGGAGCTGTTTTTT.

V gene TRBV29-1 combines with J gene TRBJ2-2; 8 positions agree with TRBD2. V shed 4 bases and J 4 bases; nucleotides not matched to a gene: 2. Germline loops: CDR1 SQVTM, CDR2 ANQGSEA. This CDR3 has 13 residues. This CDR3 reads CSVVRGGTGELFF. CDR3 bases: TGCAGCGTTGTTCGGGGGGGCACCGGGGAGCTGTTTTTT.

The chain links TRBV29-1 to TRBJ2-7; weak D call: TRBD2 (6 bases). CDR1 and CDR2 (germline): SQVTM, ANQGSEA. Deletions cut 5 bases from V and 4 bases from J, with 15 bases between. There are 13 residues in the CDR3. CDR3 protein: CSVRRRRGYEQYF. The CDR3 bases are TGCAGCGTTCGTAGGCGACGGGGGTACGAGCAGTACTTC.

V usage is TRBV30 and J usage is TRBJ1-2; the D is unclear. The CDR3 covers 12 residues. V was trimmed by 3 bases and J by 4 bases, leaving 9 bases between them. CDR1 is GTSNPN and CDR2 is SVGIG in the germline V gene (reference sequence). CDR3 sequence (DNA): TGTGCCTGGAGCAAAGGCGGCTATGGCTACACCTTC. Protein product: CAWSKGGYGYTF.

This clonotype occurred a few times. The chain carries TRBV7-8 and TRBJ2-1, with 7 nucleotides matching TRBD1. This CDR3 has 15 amino acids. Looked up from germline, CDR1 is SGHVS and CDR2 is FQNEAQ. V was pared by 4 bases and J by 7 bases, with 10 bases of the junction left unmatched. CDR3 DNA sequence: TGTGCCAGCAGCTCGAAGAGGGACAGTAGGAATGAGCAGTTCTTC. It codes for CASSSKRDSRNEQFF.

The V and J genes are TRBV20-1 and TRBJ2-7; TRBD1 might be the D (5 bases). Germline V CDR1 and CDR2: DFQATT, SNEGSKA (reference sequence). This CDR3 contains 13 residues. V lost 0 bases, J lost 11 bases, and 17 bases lay in between. The CDR3 bases are TGCAGTGCTAGAGATCTTATGGAGTCACAGGAGTACTTC. Its translation is CSARDLMESQEYF.

This clonotype came up a few times. V usage is TRBV24-1 and J usage is TRBJ2-1, with 10 bases fitting TRBD2. CDR1 is KGHDR and CDR2 is SFDVKD in the germline V gene. CDR3 length equals 16 residues. Unmatched junction bases numbered 10, after V lost 4 bases and J lost 8 bases. The CDR3 nucleotides read TGTGCCACCAGTGAGGGAGCTAGCGGGAGTATTGATGAGCAGTTCTTC. Its protein is CATSEGASGSIDEQFF.

The rearrangement links TRBV5-6 to TRBJ2-3; TRBD2 matches 11 bases. CDR3 size: 15 residues. Per the germline V gene, CDR1 is SGHDT and CDR2 is YYEEEE. Trimming at V came to 4 bases and at J to 4 bases, leaving 5 bases not matched to a gene. The CDR3 nucleotides read TGTGCCAGCAGCATTAGCGGGAGGGCGCCAGATACGCAGTATTTT. As protein: CASSISGRAPDTQYF.

This rearrangement joins TRBV20-1 to TRBJ2-5; 7 bases map to TRBD2. This CDR3 region has 11 residues. From germline, CDR1 is DFQATT and CDR2 SNEGSKA (reference sequence). The trim removed 6 bases at V and 3 bases at J, leaving 1 base unmatched. This chain's CDR3 is CSAGGEETQYF. The CDR3 nucleotides are TGCAGTGCGGGAGGGGAAGAGACCCAGTACTTC.

The chain joins TRBV12-3 or TRBV12-4 to TRBJ1-6, with D unresolved. The CDR3 has 15 residues. Trimming took 2 bases from V and 12 from J, leaving 17 bases between them. CDR3 amino acids: CASSLKDPYLIPLHF. CDR3 in DNA: TGTGCCAGCAGTTTAAAGGACCCTTACCTGATACCCCTCCACTTT.